The present T cell receptor beta chain was sequenced within a study of shared clonotypes between healthy human individuals (dated by TCRdb to the early 2020s). Some background on the complete study: Three men and a couple of women, aged 18 to 49 years, made up the cohort. Per donor, three plates each were used for CD4 naive and CD4 memory, two for CD8 naive, and one for CD8 memory. To estimate repertoire size and how much clonotypes are shared between individuals, the study performed deep sequencing of blood TCR repertoires from five healthy adults. Libraries were prepared and TCR repertoires were sequenced by different laboratories using diverse techniques, in order to increase sequencing depth and limit assay-specific biases. Each donor's leukapheresis produced roughly between roughly 0.85 and 9.5 billion PBMCs.

Between the V and J ends, shortened by 7 bases and 3 bases respectively, the junction contains 8 bases. The CDR3 runs 12 amino acids, cysteine and phenylalanine included. Of all the DNA, just the CDR3 is kept, 36 bases in frame from base 1. Via the germline V gene, CDR1 is MDHEN and CDR2 SYDVKM. The full study reports these points: Even with the large sequencing depth, rarefaction of the sorted-subset datasets indicated that sequencing was incomplete. The genetic and exposure-history diversity represented was limited by the small number of donors. Compared with non-shared clonotypes, the clonotypes found in all four sorted-subset donors had higher generation probabilities. Pairwise subsampling indicated that sequencing depth was expected to affect the degree of clonotype sharing among donors. Sharing across a few donors was observed for around 5% of naive CD4, 3% to 3.5% of naive CD8, 2% to 2.5% of memory CD4, and about 0.4% of memory CD8 clonotypes. Estimated clonotype richness was generally larger for naive than for memory subsets. Sampling was restricted to blood, and TCR repertoires in tissue are likely to differ from TCR repertoires in blood.

Using the deep immunoSEQ assay, multiplex PCR amplified TCR CDR3 regions from genomic DNA. For each cell subset, the extracted genomic DNA was distributed evenly across all wells of several immunoSEQ 96-well plates, and each plate served as one replicate. For sorted subsets, around 200 ng genomic DNA, equal to 30,000 or so T cell genomes, was loaded into each replicate PCR. Purified libraries were quantified with a Qubit 3.0 fluorometer, sized on a Bioanalyzer 2100, and re-quantified with the KAPA Library Quantification kit. Each immunoSEQ 96-well plate was sequenced on its own single-read 150-cycle Illumina NextSeq 550 flow cell. Per the original workflow: The immunoSEQ output contained only junctional sequences without quality scores, so filtering could not match that applied to full-length reads. To assign V/J genes and CDR3, sequences were annotated using PyIR, a Python wrapper for IgBLAST v1.9, with IMGT germline references. Reads with weak V/J assignments (E-value above 1e-6), missing CDR3, stop codons, out-of-frame junctions, or ambiguous translated residues were removed. V3J clonotypes were defined as sequences sharing an identical inferred V gene, J gene, and CDR3 amino acid sequence. The percentage overlap between two repertoires was calculated by dividing the number of shared unique clonotypes by the size of the smaller repertoire. Richness of each repertoire was evaluated using RTK rarefaction, the Chao1 estimator, and Recon v2.1 estimates of unobserved clonotypes. Generation probabilities were computed with OLGA for all TCRbeta clonotypes obtained by the gDNA method from several donors. In its TCRdb copy, this immuneACCESS table keeps in-frame sequences only and misses some clones. Where compared with another copy, unresolved V genes explain less than half of these, and the others have no known cause. V and J calls and clone size are those listed in that table; D and trimming were worked out from the DNA. For this sample there are about 670,000 clones; about 78% appear just once. Roughly 1.8% of the sample goes to the ten largest clones.

For this clone: What antigen it recognizes has not been identified. No qualities accompany the bases; no much larger clone lies one base away.

Healthy HIV-negative adults with no recently reported acute infections or vaccinations were included as donors. All donors were Caucasian adults living in Nashville, Tennessee, USA. Magnetic negative selection was used to enrich CD4+ T cells, after which naive cells were positively selected on CD45RA and the negative fraction became the memory subset. After blood collection by leukapheresis, PBMCs were isolated using Ficoll-Histopaque density gradient centrifugation and then cryopreserved in the vapor phase of liquid nitrogen. Analytical flow cytometry was used to check the purity and quantity of each magnetically sorted T cell population. Genomic DNA was isolated from each sorted fraction and quantified by UV absorbance on a Nanodrop 2000c.

The V and J segments used are TRBV28 and TRBJ2-3; TRBD2 is a weak D gene call, 5 bases matching. This sequence originates from a woman aged 30 to 39 in good health. The sequenced sample was memory CD4+ T cells sorted from blood. This specimen's cell subset or site label, per the study, means: CD45RA-negative fraction. The CDR3 in this case is CASTAATDTQYF. The nucleotide sequence reads TGTGCCAGCACAGCGGCGACAGATACGCAGTATTTT.